The 22 T cell receptor beta chains listed next were all sequenced from one sample in a study of blood T cell repertoires in COVID-19. Measured with immunoSEQ multiplex PCR; TCRdb has only the in-frame clones, and not every one. This sample has 450,000 to 500,000 clones; approximately 83% occur once, and the top ten carry approximately 3%. The specimen was peripheral blood. The receptors shown here come from a human donor in a cohort sampled during active COVID-19.

The CDR3 here is CASSRGQGETQYF. The DNA of the CDR3 is TGTGCCAGCAGCCGAGGACAGGGAGAGACCCAGTACTTC. The chain has TRBV7-3 and TRBJ2-5; 8 bases match TRBD1. The CDR3 extends over 13 amino acids. The V gene's germline CDR1 is SGHTA and CDR2 FQGTGA. The V segment lost 5 bases and the J segment 4 bases; nucleotides outside the gene matches: 3.

The genes are TRBV10-2 and TRBJ1-1; TRBD1 matches 8 bases. Trimming took 7 bases from V and 1 from J; bases not matched to a gene: 5. Germline CDR1 and CDR2: WSHSY and SAAADI. This CDR3 is 14 amino acids long. CDR3 region: CASTLDRENTEAFF. In nucleotides, the CDR3 is TGCGCCAGCACTCTGGACAGGGAGAACACTGAAGCTTTCTTT.

This clone was seen only once. V gene TRBV6-5 combines with J gene TRBJ2-5; a possible D gene is TRBD2 (5 bases). The length of the CDR3 is 15 residues. The germline V and J ends were trimmed by 6 bases and 1 base, with 15 bases remaining between them. The germline CDR1 and CDR2 sequences are MNHEY and SVGAGI. CDR3 sequence reads: CASSRPLAGQETQYF. The CDR3 nucleotides read TGTGCCAGCAGCCGCCCCCTCGCGGGCCAAGAGACCCAGTACTTC.

The gene calls are TRBV7-9 and TRBJ1-6, with no clear D. This CDR3 spans 16 amino acids. The ends were cut back, 4 bases at V and 0 bases at J, with 10 bases in the middle. Germline CDR1 reads SEHNR; CDR2 reads FQNEAQ (reference sequence). CDR3 nucleotide sequence: TGTGCCAGCAGCTCCCGACCTAGCTCCTATAATTCACCCCTCCACTTT. Protein sequence: CASSSRPSSYNSPLHF.

V usage is TRBV30 and J usage is TRBJ1-4; the match to TRBD1 covers 9 bases. This CDR3 region has 17 residues. V lost 2 bases, J lost 1 base, and 8 bases stayed unmatched. Germline values: CDR1 GTSNPN, CDR2 SVGIG (reference sequence). The CDR3 here is CAWSPRQGGQTNEKLFF. The CDR3 DNA reads TGTGCCTGGAGTCCCCGACAGGGGGGACAAACTAATGAAAAACTGTTTTTT.

This clone has just one count. The chain employs TRBV7-3 and TRBJ2-5, with D maybe TRBD2 (6 bases). CDR3 length equals 13 residues. Germline CDR1 SGHTA, CDR2 FQGTGA. V shed 5 bases and J shed 2 bases, with 9 bases lying between them. The CDR3 DNA reads as TGTGCCAGCAGCGGGACTTTTCAAGAGACCCAGTACTTC. Protein product: CASSGTFQETQYF.

The J gene is TRBJ1-6, the V gene TRBV11-1, with D tentatively TRBD1 (6 bases). Germline lookup yields CDR1 SGHAT and CDR2 FQDESV (reference sequence). V shed 5 bases and J shed 7 bases, with 12 bases lying between them. The CDR3 sequence is 14 residues long. The CDR3 DNA is TGTGCCAGCAGCACATCAGGGGAAAATTCACCCCTCCACTTT. Translating gives CASSTSGENSPLHF.

V and J are TRBV18 and TRBJ2-3; D is possibly TRBD1 (5 bases). Germline-derived CDR1 and CDR2 are KGHSH and LQKENI. V was cut by 3 bases and J by 4 bases, with 8 bases left in between. The CDR3 contains 13 residues. The CDR3 spells CASSPGAPDTQYF. CDR3 coding DNA: TGTGCCAGCTCACCTGGGGCCCCAGATACGCAGTATTTT.

This clone was picked up a small number of times. The V gene is TRBV30, the J gene TRBJ1-5, with 9 positions matching TRBD1. The length of the CDR3 is 15 residues. Germline-derived CDR1 and CDR2 are GTSNPN and SVGIG (reference sequence). With V trimmed by 4 bases and J by 7 bases, 11 bases remained unmatched. CDR3 sequence reads: CAWTSWGQGDQPQHF. For the CDR3, the DNA is TGTGCCTGGACCTCTTGGGGACAGGGAGACCAGCCCCAGCATTTT.

The rearrangement uses TRBV29-1 and TRBJ2-2; D is unclear. Per germline, CDR1 SQVTM and CDR2 ANQGSEA. V lost 4 bases and J 4 bases, leaving 7 bases between the germline ends. CDR3 size: 12 residues. The chain's CDR3 is CSVGGFTGELFF. For the CDR3, the DNA is TGCAGCGTTGGAGGATTCACCGGGGAGCTGTTTTTT.

The table lists this clone with a count of one. At one end, the junction sequence differs from germline, possibly due to a read error. This chain links TRBV28 with TRBJ2-7, with 10 bases fitting TRBD1. The V gene's germline CDR1 is MDHEN and CDR2 SYDVKM. CDR3 length equals 16 residues. CDR3 residues: CASSPPRQGASSEQYF. CDR3 coding DNA: TGTGCCAGCAGTCCTCCGAGACAGGGGGCATCCTCCGAGCAGTACTTC.

The rearrangement uses TRBV3-1 (or the pseudogene TRBV3-2) and TRBJ2-7; D call uncertain. Germline CDR1 is LGHDT and CDR2 is YNNKEL (reference sequence). CDR3 length equals 14 residues. The V end lost 4 bases, the J end lost 5 bases, and 15 bases lay between the germline ends. The CDR3 DNA is TGTGCCAGCAGCCTGCGCCCTTTGCTGCACGAGCAGTACTTC. This translates into CASSLRPLLHEQYF.

The chain uses TRBV5-1 and TRBJ1-1, with 8 bases aligning to TRBD1. The V and J ends lost 2 bases and 3 bases, in that order; junction bases with no gene match: 6. Looked up from germline, CDR1 is SGHRS and CDR2 is YFSETQ. The CDR3 loop spans 15 amino acids. In DNA form, the CDR3 reads TGCGCCAGCAGCTTAAGCCAGGGGGCTTACACTGAAGCTTTCTTT. Its protein product is CASSLSQGAYTEAFF.

The J gene is TRBJ1-5, the V gene TRBV27; a possible D gene is TRBD1 (5 bases). Trimming took 2 bases from V and 7 from J, leaving 21 bases between them. This CDR3 contains 17 residues. Germline assignment: CDR1 MNHEY and CDR2 SMNVEV (reference sequence). The CDR3 reads CASSLRADRWNKQPQHF. The CDR3 coding sequence is TGTGCCAGCAGTTTAAGGGCAGACAGATGGAACAAACAGCCCCAGCATTTT.

The sample holds a few counts of this clone. Other nucleotide sequences from this sample produce the same CDR3. This rearrangement joins TRBV28 to TRBJ2-5; 9 bases map to TRBD2. This CDR3 is built from 14 residues. CDR1 is MDHEN, CDR2 SYDVKM, per germline. Trimming at V came to 3 bases and at J to 2 bases, leaving 1 base not matched to a gene. In DNA form, the CDR3 reads TGTGCCAGCAGTTTGACTAGCGGTCAAGAGACCCAGTACTTC. This translates into CASSLTSGQETQYF.

The CDR3, as DNA: TGTGCCAGCAGCTATGACAGGGTGGCCTACGAGCAGTACTTC. It translates to CASSYDRVAYEQYF. V gene TRBV7-2 combines with J gene TRBJ2-7, with 7 positions matching TRBD1. The CDR3 runs 14 residues. V was pared by 4 bases and J by 2 bases, with 5 bases of the junction left unmatched. Germline V gene data show CDR1 as SGHTA and CDR2 as FQGNSA. The full variable domain, its missing parts supplied by reference TRBV7-2 and TRBJ2-7, is GAGVSQSPSNKVTEKGKDVELRCDPISGHTALYWYRQSLGQGLEFLIYFQGNSAPDKSGLPSDRFSAERTGGSVSTLTIQRTQQEDSAVYLCASSYDRVAYEQYFGPGTRLTVT.

This clone was counted a single time. The J gene is TRBJ1-2, the V gene TRBV7-8, with 7 nucleotides matching TRBD1. The CDR3 covers 15 residues. Germline V lookup: CDR1 SGHVS, CDR2 FQNEAQ. Trimming removed 4 bases from V and 6 bases from J; junction bases left unmatched: 11. The CDR3 region has the DNA TGTGCCAGCAGCTCGACCCGGGACAGTGCCGATGGCTACACCTTC. Protein: CASSSTRDSADGYTF.

This chain uses TRBV6-1 with TRBJ1-2; no clear D gene. Per germline, CDR1 MNHNS and CDR2 SASEGT. The length of the CDR3 is 15 residues. Trimming took 0 bases from V and 3 from J, leaving 11 bases between them. CDR3 amino acids: CASSEASLGDYGYTF. Written as DNA, the CDR3 is TGTGCCAGCAGTGAAGCCTCCCTCGGGGACTATGGCTACACCTTC.

For this clone: The junction shows a germline mismatch at one end, possibly a read error. This chain uses TRBV19 with TRBJ2-3; perhaps TRBD2 as D (6 bases). The CDR3 has 14 amino acids. The germline V gene encodes CDR1 LNHDA and CDR2 SQIVND (reference sequence). CDR3 coding DNA: TGCGCTACCGGGGTAGCGGCTAGCACAGATACGCAGTATTTT. Translating gives CATGVAASTDTQYF.

V and J are TRBV7-3 and TRBJ2-5; perhaps TRBD2 as D (6 bases). The V end lost 2 bases, the J end lost 4 bases, and 11 bases lay between the germline ends. Germline V gene data show CDR1 as SGHTA and CDR2 as FQGTGA. There are 14 residues in the CDR3. In DNA form, the CDR3 reads TGTGCCAGCAGCTTATCCGGGGGAGTAGAGACCCAGTACTTC. As protein: CASSLSGGVETQYF.

The rearrangement links TRBV2 to TRBJ1-3; D not certain. CDR1 SNHLY and CDR2 FYNNEI come from the germline V gene. V was clipped by 6 bases and J by 0 bases, with 15 bases between them. CDR3 length equals 16 residues. The CDR3 here is CASSPTNSLSGNTIYF. The DNA of the CDR3 is TGTGCCAGCAGCCCGACTAACTCCCTCTCTGGAAACACCATATATTTT.

The rearrangement joins TRBV5-4 to TRBJ2-2, with TRBD2 identical over 10 bases. The length of the CDR3 is 17 residues. Per germline, CDR1 SGHNT and CDR2 YYREEE (reference sequence). The V gene end was trimmed by 0 bases and the J gene end by 6 bases; junction bases not matched to a gene: 8. This CDR3 is CASSLGTLAGLAGELFF. Here the CDR3 DNA reads TGTGCCAGCAGCTTGGGAACACTAGCGGGATTGGCCGGGGAGCTGTTTTTT.